The 12 T cell receptor beta chains in this list originate from one sample, sequenced in a study of blood T cells in healthy people across ages. The authors ran a second PCR of roughly 6 to 12 cycles using a sample-barcoded 5' primer and a J-beta primer mix. TCRdb fed the 5' RACE reads into MiXCR, producing one record per CDR3 protein. This sample has about 1 million distinct CDR3 sequences; 40% to 55% occur once, and the top ten carry under 20%. Material: blood. The receptors were gathered from a woman aged 55-69 years in good health.

This sequence joins TRBV28 and TRBJ2-7; TRBD1 agrees at 7 bases. V shed 2 bases, J shed 2 bases, and the junction held 6 bases outside the gene matches. CDR1 is MDHEN and CDR2 is SYDVKM in the germline V gene. The CDR3 is 15 amino acids. CDR3 protein: CASSLGTEDPYEQYF. CDR3 bases: TGTGCCAGCAGTTTAGGGACAGAGGACCCCTACGAGCAGTACTTC. Full variable domain (missing parts from reference TRBV28 and TRBJ2-7): DVKVTQSSRYLVKRTGEKVFLECVQDMDHENMFWYRQDPGLGLRLIYFSYDVKMKEKGDIPEGYSVSREKKERFSLILESASTNQTSMYLCASSLGTEDPYEQYFGPGTRLTVT.

This clonotype has just a few counts. The chain has TRBV7-9 and TRBJ2-3; D call uncertain. The CDR3 contains 15 residues. Germline-derived CDR1 and CDR2 are SEHNR and FQNEAQ (reference sequence). V lost 6 bases to trimming and J lost 0 bases, with 13 bases between them. The CDR3 DNA is TGTGCCAGCAGTCCAGAGGAGTCTAGCACAGATACGCAGTATTTT. Its protein product is CASSPEESSTDTQYF.

V is TRBV5-1 and J is TRBJ2-2; the D gene could be TRBD1 or TRBD2 (5 bases each). There are 15 residues in the CDR3. From germline, CDR1 is SGHRS and CDR2 YFSETQ. Trimming shortened V by 2 bases and J by 7 bases, and 15 bases separated the two germline ends. CDR3 sequence (DNA): TGCGCCAGCAGCTTACCGGGACGAGGGGACGGGGAGCTGTTTTTT. This gives the protein CASSLPGRGDGELFF.

The chain couples TRBV18 to TRBJ2-3; 11 positions agree with TRBD2. This CDR3 has 17 residues. The germline CDR1 and CDR2 sequences are KGHSH and LQKENI. After removal of 1 base from V and 0 bases from J, the junction contained 3 bases not matched to a gene. In DNA form, the CDR3 reads TGTGCCAGCTCACCACGGGGACTAGCGGATAGCACAGATACGCAGTATTTT. It specifies CASSPRGLADSTDTQYF.

The chain joins TRBV11-2 to TRBJ2-5; D not resolved. Germline V gene sequence: CDR1 SGHAT, CDR2 FQNNGV. The CDR3 has 11 amino acids. V dropped 0 bases and J dropped 11 bases, with 7 bases sitting between them. CDR3 protein: CASSLDPPQYF. The CDR3 DNA sequence: TGTGCCAGCAGCTTAGACCCCCCGCAGTACTTC.

This clonotype was observed once. V usage is TRBV20-1 and J usage is TRBJ2-7; TRBD2 agrees at 8 bases. Germline V gene data show CDR1 as DFQATT and CDR2 as SNEGSKA (reference sequence). V lost 3 bases and J lost 5; bases outside the gene matches: 15. The CDR3 is made up of 16 amino acids. CDR3: CSARVPGGGGSDEQYF. CDR3 sequence (DNA): TGCAGTGCTAGGGTCCCCGGGGGGGGAGGGTCTGACGAGCAGTACTTC.

The chain links TRBV29-1 to TRBJ2-7, with 8 bases identical to TRBD1. This CDR3 is built from 12 residues. Germline CDR1 SQVTM, CDR2 ANQGSEA. The junction had 9 bases not matched to a gene; V was cut back by 7 bases and J by 7 bases. CDR3 protein: CSAGQGPTEQYF. DNA for the CDR3: TGCAGCGCAGGACAGGGTCCTACGGAGCAGTACTTC.

The V gene is TRBV6-1, the J gene TRBJ2-7; D may be TRBD2 (6 bases). The CDR3 has 17 amino acids. Trimming pared 2 bases from V and 3 bases from J, leaving 20 bases between. CDR1 and CDR2 (germline): MNHNS, SASEGT. The CDR3 spells CASSETVYRLASYEQYF. The CDR3 nucleotides read TGTGCCAGCAGTGAAACGGTATATCGGCTAGCGAGCTACGAGCAGTACTTC.

The V and J genes are TRBV6-5 and TRBJ2-7; 10 bases fit TRBD2. The CDR3 spans 15 residues. Losses at the gene ends were 4 bases for V and 0 bases for J; bases not matched to a gene: 3. Germline V lookup: CDR1 MNHEY, CDR2 SVGAGI. DNA of the CDR3: TGTGCCAGCAGTTCCACTAGCGGGGCCTCCTACGAGCAGTACTTC. Translation gives CASSSTSGASYEQYF.

The V gene is TRBV20-1, the J gene TRBJ2-4; 10 positions match TRBD1. The closer fit of TRBJ2-7 to the DNA end suggests the J call may be wrong. The germline V gene encodes CDR1 DFQATT and CDR2 SNEGSKA (reference sequence). The CDR3 loop spans 14 amino acids. CDR3 sequence (DNA): TGCAGTGCTAGGCCCGGGACAGGGGTCCCCGAGCAGTACTTC. Translating it yields CSARPGTGVPEQYF.

The chain joins TRBV7-9 to TRBJ1-2; the D is unclear. The CDR3 runs to 16 residues. From germline, CDR1 is SEHNR and CDR2 FQNEAQ (reference sequence). Trimming left V 3 bases short and J 4 bases short, with 18 bases between. The CDR3 loop is CASSFAHAAEFYGYTF. CDR3 coding DNA: TGTGCCAGCAGCTTTGCCCATGCAGCCGAATTCTATGGCTACACCTTC.

There are many counts of this clonotype. This chain joins TRBV4-2 and TRBJ2-3; 8 bases line up with TRBD2. V dropped 2 bases and J dropped 1; count of bases not matched to a gene: 5. This CDR3 spans 16 amino acids. CDR1 and CDR2 (germline): LGHNA, YNFKEQ. CDR3 residues: CASSQLKAGGTDTQYF. For the CDR3, the DNA is TGTGCCAGCAGCCAACTCAAAGCGGGAGGCACAGATACGCAGTATTTT.